A selection of T cell receptor beta chains follows, all from one sample in a study of OX40 agonist ivuxolimab in advanced cancers. Method: immunoSEQ multiplex PCR; TCRdb's copy keeps in-frame clones and lacks some. The sample holds tens of thousands of clones, roughly 86% seen once. Sequencing was performed on CD4+ or CD8+ T cells sorted from blood, taken in a trial of the OX40 agonist ivuxolimab. Receptor source: an adult with an advanced solid tumor such as melanoma, head and neck, liver or kidney cancer. The conserved cysteine and the conserved F or W are not part of the CDR3 here.

cdr3_aa	j_call	v_call
ASSLRRAQNTEAF	TRBJ1-1	TRBV27
ASSRLEAGYT	TRBJ1-2	TRBV28
ASSSPYEQY	TRBJ2-7	TRBV6-5
ASRPESSVNLH	TRBJ1-6	TRBV2
ASSTQGAYEQY	TRBJ2-7	TRBV19
ASSEADGPEKLF	TRBJ1-4	TRBV25-1
ASSYKGLAGPNEQF	TRBJ2-1	TRBV5-6
ASRPNNQPQH	TRBJ1-5	TRBV28
ASSDPDGSGDYEQY	TRBJ2-7	TRBV6-1
ASSLRARDYGYT	TRBJ1-2	TRBV5-5
ASSQGTYEQY	TRBJ2-7	TRBV16